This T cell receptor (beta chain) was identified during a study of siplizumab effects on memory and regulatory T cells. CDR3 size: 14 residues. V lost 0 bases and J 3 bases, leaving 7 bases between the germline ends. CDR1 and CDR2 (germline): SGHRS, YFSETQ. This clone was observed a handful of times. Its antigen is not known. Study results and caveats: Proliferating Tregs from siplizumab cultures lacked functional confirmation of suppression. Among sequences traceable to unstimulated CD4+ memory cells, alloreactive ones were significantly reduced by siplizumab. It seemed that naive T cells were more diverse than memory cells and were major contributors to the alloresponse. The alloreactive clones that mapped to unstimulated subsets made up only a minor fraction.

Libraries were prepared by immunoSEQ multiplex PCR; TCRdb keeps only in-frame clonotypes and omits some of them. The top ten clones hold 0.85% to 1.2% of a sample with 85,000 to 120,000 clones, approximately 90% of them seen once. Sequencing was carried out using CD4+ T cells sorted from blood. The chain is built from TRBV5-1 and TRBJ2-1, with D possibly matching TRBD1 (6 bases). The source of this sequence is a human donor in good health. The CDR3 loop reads CASSLAQGYNEQFF. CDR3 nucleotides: TGCGCCAGCAGCTTGGCACAGGGCTACAATGAGCAGTTCTTC.